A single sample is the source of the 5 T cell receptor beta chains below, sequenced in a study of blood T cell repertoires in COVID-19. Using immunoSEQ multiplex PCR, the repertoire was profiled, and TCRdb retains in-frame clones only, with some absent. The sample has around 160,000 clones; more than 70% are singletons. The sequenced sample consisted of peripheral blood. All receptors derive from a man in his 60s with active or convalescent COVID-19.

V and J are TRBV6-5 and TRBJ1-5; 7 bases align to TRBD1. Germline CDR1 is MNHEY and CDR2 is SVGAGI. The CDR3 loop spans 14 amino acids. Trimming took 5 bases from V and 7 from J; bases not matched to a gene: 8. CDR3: CASSTTGVGQPQHF. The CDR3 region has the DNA TGTGCCAGCAGTACAACAGGGGTCGGGCAGCCCCAGCATTTT.

The CDR3 protein is CASSSQAGANEQFF. The CDR3 DNA follows: TGTGCCAGCAGTTCACAAGCGGGAGCCAATGAGCAGTTCTTC. This chain connects TRBV27 to TRBJ2-1; 8 bases fit TRBD2. CDR1 and CDR2 (germline): MNHEY, SMNVEV (reference sequence). The CDR3 has 14 amino acids. The J segment lost 6 bases and the V segment lost 4 bases, leaving 5 bases of the junction unmatched.

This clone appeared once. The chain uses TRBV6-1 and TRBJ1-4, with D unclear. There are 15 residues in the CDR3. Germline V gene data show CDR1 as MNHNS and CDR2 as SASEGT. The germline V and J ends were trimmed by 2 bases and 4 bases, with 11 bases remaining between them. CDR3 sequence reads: CASSEFGQINEKLFF. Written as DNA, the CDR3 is TGTGCCAGCAGTGAATTTGGCCAGATTAATGAAAAACTGTTTTTT.

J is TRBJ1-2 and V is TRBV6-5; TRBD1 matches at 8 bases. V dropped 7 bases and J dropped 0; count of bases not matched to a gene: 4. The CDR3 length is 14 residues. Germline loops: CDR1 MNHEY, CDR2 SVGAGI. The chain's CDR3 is CASTKDRANYGYTF. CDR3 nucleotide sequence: TGTGCCAGCACCAAGGACAGGGCTAACTATGGCTACACCTTC.

Here the CDR3 reads CASSIRADYGYTF. As DNA, the CDR3 is TGTGCCAGTAGTATTCGTGCAGACTATGGCTACACCTTC. This chain joins TRBV19 and TRBJ1-2; the D is unclear. CDR1 is LNHDA and CDR2 is SQIVND in the germline V gene (reference sequence). The CDR3 loop spans 13 amino acids. The V end lost 3 bases, the J end lost 3 bases, and 8 bases lay between the germline ends. Combining the CDR3 with reference TRBV19 and TRBJ1-2 gives the whole variable domain DGGITQSPKYLFRKEGQNVTLSCEQNLNHDAMYWYRQDPGQGLRLIYYSQIVNDFQKGDIAEGYSVSREKKESFPLTVTSAQKNPTAFYLCASSIRADYGYTFGSGTRLTVV.